This is a list of T cell receptor beta chains from one sample in a study of T cell repertoires in cytomegalovirus infection. These receptors have no known antigen. TCRdb used MiXCR to reprocess the reads, holding one entry per CDR3 protein. The table includes roughly 730,000 distinct CDR3 sequences, about 30% detected once. Specimen: cultured PBMCs, collected from culture after CMV antigen stimulation. The receptors shown here come from a human donor in good health (CMV status not recorded). Some clones in this sample may be carry-over from other donors' samples. The CDR3 runs from the conserved cysteine through the conserved F or W. A D gene is named only where the DNA matches it firmly. Clone size is not always given. Where it is, it says once, few, many or a class for expanded clones.

d_call	v_call	j_call	clone_size	cdr3_nt	cdr3_aa
TRBD1	TRBV4-1	TRBJ2-7	.	TGCGCCAGCAGCCATCGTCCAGGACAGGTCGGGGAGCAGTACTTC	CASSHRPGQVGEQYF
.	TRBV10-1	TRBJ2-1	few	TGCGCCAGCAGTGGTAAGACAGTCTACAATGAGCAGTTCTTC	CASSGKTVYNEQFF
.	TRBV7-6	TRBJ2-3	few	TGTGCCAGCAGTTCCACCGGGGACAGCACAGATACGCAGTATTTT	CASSSTGDSTDTQYF
.	TRBV4-1	TRBJ2-7	.	TGCGCCAGCAGCCCTGAAAAGGGGAGACCCTACGAGCAGTACTTC	CASSPEKGRPYEQYF
.	TRBV29-1	TRBJ1-1	few	TGCAGCGTTGGATGGGGGGACACTGAAGCTTTCTTT	CSVGWGDTEAFF
TRBD1	TRBV20-1	TRBJ2-7	.	TGCAGTGCTAGGGGGGACAGGCGCTACGAGCAGTACTTC	CSARGDRRYEQYF
TRBD2	TRBV5-6	TRBJ2-7	.	TGTGCCAGCCGCCTGGGGGGGAATGAGCAGTACTTC	CASRLGGNEQYF
.	TRBV12-3/TRBV12-4	TRBJ1-1	.	TGTGCCAGCAGTCCCCGGGGGGCCACTGAAGCTTTCTTT	CASSPRGATEAFF
.	TRBV27	TRBJ1-6	.	TGTGCCAGCAGTTCCTCCACAGGCTATAATTCACCCCTCCACTTT	CASSSSTGYNSPLHF
.	TRBV7-2	TRBJ2-1	many	TGTGCCAGCAGCTTCCCTAGCGTGAGAAATGAGCAGTTCTTC	CASSFPSVRNEQFF
.	TRBV7-2	TRBJ2-3	many	TGTGCCAGCAGCTTAGCGCCGACTACGGCTTGGAATACGCAGTATTTT	CASSLAPTTAWNTQYF
.	TRBV7-9	TRBJ2-1	many	TGTGCCAGCAGCGGAGGGTGGGGGCAGACCAAACCCTCCCTGCAGTTCTTC	CASSGGWGQTKPSLQFF
.	TRBV27	TRBJ1-1	many	TGTGCCAGCAGAAAAGGGGGGGAAGGCACTGAAGCTTTCTTT	CASRKGGEGTEAFF
.	TRBV7-9	TRBJ1-2	few	TGTGCCAGCAGCTTAGGGGTGGGCCCCCCCTATGGCTACACCTTC	CASSLGVGPPYGYTF
.	TRBV12-3/TRBV12-4	TRBJ2-2	few	TGTGCCAGCACACCGAGAGTAGCGGCGAACACCGGGGAGCTGTTTTTT	CASTPRVAANTGELFF
.	TRBV7-2	TRBJ2-7	.	TGTGCCAGCACCCGGGGGTGGGATTACGAAGAGCAGTACTTC	CASTRGWDYEEQYF
.	TRBV20-1	TRBJ2-5	few	TGCAGTCCCCAAGGAGGGGAAGAGACCCAGTACTTC	CSPQGGEETQYF
.	TRBV2	TRBJ1-4	.	TGTGCCAGCGCATCGCAGGGAGGTGAAAAACTGTTTTTT	CASASQGGEKLFF
.	TRBV14	TRBJ2-1	.	TGTGCCAGCAGCCCGACTTTAGGCGATAATGAGCAGTTCTTC	CASSPTLGDNEQFF
TRBD1	TRBV5-1	TRBJ2-1	.	TGCGCCAGCAGCTCCGGGACAGGGGGCTTTTCCTACAATGAGCAGTTCTTC	CASSSGTGGFSYNEQFF
.	TRBV28	TRBJ2-7	few	TGTGCCAGCAGCCCCCAGGTTCTCTACTACGAGCAGTACTTC	CASSPQVLYYEQYF
.	TRBV28	TRBJ2-5	few	TGTGCCAGCAGACCCCCGCGTACTACTGAGACCCAGTACTTC	CASRPPRTTETQYF
.	TRBV12-5	TRBJ2-2	few	TGTGCCTCGGGGCGCGACACCGGGGAGCTGTTTTTT	CASGRDTGELFF
.	TRBV12-3/TRBV12-4	TRBJ2-5	few	TGTGCCAGCGGTAGGGAGCGGCGAGAGACCCAGTACTTC	CASGRERRETQYF
.	TRBV6-1	TRBJ2-5	.	TGTGCCAGCAGTGAATCCCCGCGGGAGACCCAGTACTTC	CASSESPRETQYF
.	TRBV28	TRBJ2-3	.	TGTGCCAGCATCAAACGGGCGGGGAATATTGGTACGCAGTATTTT	CASIKRAGNIGTQYF
TRBD2	TRBV29-1	TRBJ2-1	.	TGCAGCGTTGACATCAGGAAGCGGGGTGAGCAGTTCTTC	CSVDIRKRGEQFF
.	TRBV6-6	TRBJ1-3	.	TGTGCCAGCACCCCCGTGGGATTTTATAGTGACACCATATATTTT	CASTPVGFYSDTIYF
TRBD1	TRBV19	TRBJ1-4	.	TGTGCCAGTAGTTTTGGGACAGGGGGCGGCGAAAAACTGTTTTTT	CASSFGTGGGEKLFF
.	TRBV7-8	TRBJ2-7	.	TGTGCCAGCAGCTGGGGAATGGGGGGATACGAGCAGTACTTC	CASSWGMGGYEQYF
TRBD1	TRBV4-3	TRBJ1-2	once	TGCGCCAGCAGCCAAGATCTTGGTACAGGGGTAATGGGCTACACCTTC	CASSQDLGTGVMGYTF
TRBD2	TRBV25-1	TRBJ2-1	.	TGTGCCAGCAGTGATCCGCGGGAGGGCCCCTACAATGAGCAGTTCTTC	CASSDPREGPYNEQFF
.	TRBV12-3/TRBV12-4	TRBJ2-3	many	TGTGCCAGCAGCATAGATACAGATACGCAGTATTTT	CASSIDTDTQYF
.	TRBV7-2	TRBJ1-1	many	TGTGCCAGCAGCTTTGACCCGGGGGGAACTGAAGCTTTCTTT	CASSFDPGGTEAFF
.	TRBV7-6	TRBJ1-1	.	TGTGCCAGCAGCCAGATTCGACGCCTCGATGAAGCTTTCTTT	CASSQIRRLDEAFF
.	TRBV18	TRBJ1-1	.	TGTGCCAGCTCAGTAACGGGGGATGGAAACACTGAAGCTTTCTTT	CASSVTGDGNTEAFF
.	TRBV11-2	TRBJ2-1	few	TGTGCCAGCAGCTTAGTCACGGCTTACAATGAGCAGTTCTTC	CASSLVTAYNEQFF
.	TRBV28	TRBJ1-5	once	TGTGCCAGCAGTTTATCGCAGGAAGACAATCAGCCCCAGCATTTT	CASSLSQEDNQPQHF
.	TRBV19	TRBJ1-2	few	TGTGCCAGTAGTAGAGACAGATTCTCTTTTGACGGCTACACCTTC	CASSRDRFSFDGYTF
.	TRBV20-1	TRBJ1-2	.	TGCAGTGCAACCCCGGGAGCGGGCGGGTCCTCTGGCTACACCTTC	CSATPGAGGSSGYTF
.	TRBV27	TRBJ2-5	.	TGTGCCAGCAGTTTAGGACGGGCGGCGGGGCAAGAGACCCAGTACTTC	CASSLGRAAGQETQYF
TRBD1	TRBV7-2	TRBJ2-2	many	TGTGCCAGCAGCTACAGGGGCCCTAATAGGGAGCTGTTTTTT	CASSYRGPNRELFF
.	TRBV19	TRBJ2-1	few	TGTGCCAGTAGGTCAAGGGACGACTACAATGAGCAGTTCTTC	CASRSRDDYNEQFF
.	TRBV7-2	TRBJ1-1	.	TGTGCCAGCAGCAGAACGGGGCAAACTGAAGCTTTCTTT	CASSRTGQTEAFF
.	TRBV6-2/TRBV6-3	TRBJ2-7	.	TGTGCCAGCAGTTACACGGGACCCCACATAAGATACGAGCAGTACTTC	CASSYTGPHIRYEQYF
.	TRBV5-5	TRBJ2-1	.	TGTGCCAGCAGCTGGGAGAGCTACAATGAGCAGTTCTTC	CASSWESYNEQFF
.	TRBV7-2	TRBJ1-5	.	TGTGCCAGCAGCTCGGGATCCCGAGGACGGCAGCCCCAGCATTTT	CASSSGSRGRQPQHF
TRBD2	TRBV20-1	TRBJ2-3	.	TGCAGTGCGGCCACCGGGACTAGCGGTTGGGAAGGTACGCAGTATTTT	CSAATGTSGWEGTQYF
.	TRBV7-2	TRBJ2-3	.	TGTGCCAGCAGCTTTTACTCGATGGGGGGGCTAAGCACAGATACGCAGTATTTT	CASSFYSMGGLSTDTQYF